Each of the 22 T cell receptor beta chains below was sequenced from the same sample in a study of CD8+CD57+ T cells in acquired aplastic anemia. Patients sequenced had flow cytometry evidence of CD8+CD57+ cell expansion. Both TCR beta VDJ combination and CDR3 sequence profiling were carried out. Genomic DNA was the template for this profiling. MiXCR was run by TCRdb on the reads, yielding one entry per CDR3 protein. The data show about 260,000 distinct CDR3 sequences, with around 82% seen just once and over 35% held by the top ten. The sequenced sample consisted of sorted CD4+, CD8+, or CD8+CD57+ T cells (not recorded which) from PBMCs. The source of these receptors is a human donor with aplastic anemia.

The rearrangement uses TRBV7-9 and TRBJ2-5, with 8 bases matching TRBD1. TRBJ2-7 matches the DNA end more closely, so the J call is doubtful. The CDR3 length is 14 residues. Germline CDR1 reads SEHNR; CDR2 reads FQNEAQ (reference sequence). This CDR3 is CASSSDRDQDEQYF. In nucleotides, the CDR3 is TGTGCCAGCAGCTCGGACAGGGATCAAGACGAGCAGTACTTC.

This chain connects TRBV20-1 to TRBJ1-1; 7 bases are a match to TRBD1. The germline CDR1 and CDR2 sequences are DFQATT and SNEGSKA (reference sequence). The CDR3 consists of 12 residues. V lost 0 bases and J lost 5; bases outside the gene matches: 0. The CDR3 DNA follows: TGCAGTGCTAGAGACAGGGGGACTGAAGCTTTCTTT. Its protein product is CSARDRGTEAFF.

The rearrangement uses TRBV20-1 and TRBJ2-3, with TRBD2 as a possible D gene (6 bases). Germline V lookup: CDR1 DFQATT, CDR2 SNEGSKA (reference sequence). Trimming took 4 bases from V and 4 from J, leaving 18 bases between them. The CDR3 is 15 residues long. CDR3 DNA sequence: TGCAGTGCTACCCGCGGGGATAGCACCTCAGATACGCAGTATTTT. This gives the protein CSATRGDSTSDTQYF.

The chain recombines TRBV6-6 with TRBJ1-5; no clear D. The V end lost 6 bases, the J end lost 0 bases, and 9 bases lay between the germline ends. The CDR3 is 14 amino acids. Germline V gene data show CDR1 as MNHNY and CDR2 as SVGAGI (reference sequence). The CDR3 reads CASSRDDSNQPQHF. CDR3 coding DNA: TGTGCCAGCAGCCGAGACGATAGCAATCAGCCCCAGCATTTT.

This clonotype was seen only once. The chain couples TRBV2 to TRBJ1-5; TRBD1 agrees at 7 bases. Unmatched junction bases numbered 10, after V lost 7 bases and J lost 7 bases. Germline CDR1 SNHLY, CDR2 FYNNEI. There are 14 residues in the CDR3. The CDR3 spells CASKEGAGGQPQHF. The CDR3 bases are TGTGCCAGCAAGGAGGGGGCAGGGGGACAGCCCCAGCATTTT.

Turning to this clonotype: One junction end does not reproduce the germline sequence, and a read error may be involved. This chain links TRBV7-9 with TRBJ1-1; TRBD1 is a possible D gene (5 bases). The germline V gene has CDR1 SEHNR and CDR2 FQNEAQ (reference sequence). CDR3 length: 15 amino acids. The CDR3 sequence is CASSLDRSGGTDAFF. In nucleotides, the CDR3 is TGTGCCAGCAGCTTAGATCGGAGCGGGGGGACTGATGCTTTCTTT.

This chain uses TRBV19 with TRBJ2-1, with 9 bases matching TRBD1. The V gene's germline CDR1 is LNHDA and CDR2 SQIVND (reference sequence). The CDR3 sequence is 15 residues long. The J segment lost 1 base and the V segment lost 4 bases, leaving 2 bases of the junction unmatched. This chain's CDR3 is CASSTGQGSYNEQFF. CDR3 coding DNA: TGTGCCAGTAGTACGGGACAGGGATCCTACAATGAGCAGTTCTTC.

This CDR3 reads CASSSQRSGGLDHF. The CDR3 region has the DNA TGTGCCAGCAGCTCTCAGAGAAGCGGGGGGCTCGATCATTTT. The chain employs TRBV7-9 and TRBJ1-5; tentatively, D is TRBD1 (6 bases). CDR1 and CDR2 from the germline V gene are SEHNR and FQNEAQ (reference sequence). V lost 4 bases and J 16 bases, leaving 23 bases between the germline ends. This CDR3 has 14 amino acids.

This clonotype showed up many times. The CDR3 spells CASSYTPGTGDTEAFF. CDR3 nucleotide sequence: TGTGCCAGCAGTTACACCCCCGGGACAGGGGATACTGAAGCTTTCTTT. V usage is TRBV6-5 and J usage is TRBJ1-1, with 10 bases aligning to TRBD1. Germline V lookup: CDR1 MNHEY, CDR2 SVGAGI. After removal of 2 bases from V and 5 bases from J, the junction contained 8 bases not matched to a gene. The CDR3 is 16 amino acids.

V gene TRBV7-2 combines with J gene TRBJ2-1, with 7 bases lining up with TRBD2. CDR1 and CDR2 (germline): SGHTA, FQGNSA. CDR3 length equals 15 residues. With 3 bases clipped from V and 12 bases from J, the junction kept 14 bases outside the gene matches. As DNA, the CDR3 is TGTGCCAGCAGCTTGGCTAGCGGAACCGGAGATACGCAGTTCTTC. This encodes CASSLASGTGDTQFF.

As concerns this clonotype: Since the CDR3 does not end with the conserved phenylalanine or tryptophan, this likely comes from a read error. V gene TRBV15 combines with J gene TRBJ2-7, with a possible D match to TRBD2 (5 bases). The length of the CDR3 is 18 residues. CDR1 and CDR2 (germline): LNHNV, YYDKDF (reference sequence). CDR3 in amino acids: CASSRGSDQAAQYYEQYA. The DNA of the CDR3 is TGTGCCAGCAGCAGAGGGTCAGACCAAGCGGCCCAGTACTACGAGCAGTACGCC.

Remarks on this clonotype: One junction end disagrees with the germline gene, perhaps due to a read error. The chain recombines TRBV2 with TRBJ2-3; 7 positions agree with TRBD1. CDR1 and CDR2 from the germline V gene are SNHLY and FYNNEI. The CDR3 has 14 amino acids. In nucleotides, the CDR3 is TGTGCCAGCGTAAAGGGGGCGGGTTGCACTGAAGCGTTCTTT. Encoded protein: CASVKGAGCTEAFF.

The V call is TRBV20-1, the J call TRBJ1-2; 7 bases map to TRBD1. The CDR3 extends over 11 amino acids. The junction had 4 bases not matched to a gene; V was cut back by 5 bases and J by 7 bases. Germline assignment: CDR1 DFQATT and CDR2 SNEGSKA (reference sequence). CDR3 DNA sequence: TGCAGTGCTTTCACAGGGGTTGGCTACACCTTC. Encoded protein: CSAFTGVGYTF.

The rearrangement uses TRBV7-2 and TRBJ2-6; 9 bases agree with TRBD2. The germline gives CDR1 SGHTA, CDR2 FQGNSA. V shed 3 bases and J 16 bases; nucleotides not matched to a gene: 16. CDR3 length equals 16 residues. Here the CDR3 reads CASSFLAGTTYEQLTF. As DNA, the CDR3 is TGTGCCAGCAGCTTCCTAGCGGGAACGACCTACGAGCAGCTGACTTTC.

The V gene is TRBV7-8, the J gene TRBJ1-2; D not certain. CDR3 length equals 16 residues. Germline V gives CDR1 SGHVS, CDR2 FQNEAQ. V lost 3 bases and J 5 bases, leaving 19 bases between the germline ends. CDR3 in DNA: TGTGCCAGCAGCTTGGAGAGAGACGCGCACGTATATGGCTACACCTTC. It yields the protein CASSLERDAHVYGYTF.

The V call is TRBV24-1, the J call TRBJ2-1; D not resolved. V was pared by 5 bases and J by 3 bases, with 10 bases between. Germline CDR1 reads KGHDR; CDR2 reads SFDVKD. This CDR3 region has 14 residues. For the CDR3, the DNA is TGTGCCACCAGTGGCAAGAAAGACTACAATGAGCAGTTCTTC. Translated: CATSGKKDYNEQFF.

Note on this clonotype: At one boundary the junction diverges from the germline segment, which might be a read error. The chain combines TRBV7-9 with TRBJ2-1; 9 bases align to TRBD2. The CDR3 has 14 amino acids. Germline values: CDR1 SEHNR, CDR2 FQNEAQ (reference sequence). The CDR3 loop is CASSFHGSGGSEEF. The CDR3 nucleotides are TGTGCCAGCAGCTTTCACGGAAGCGGGGGGAGCGAGGAATTC.

This clonotype has a single count. Compared with germline, one end of the junction differs, possibly owing to a read error. The rearrangement joins TRBV15 to TRBJ2-6, with 7 positions matching TRBD2. The CDR3 has 16 residues. Germline-derived CDR1 and CDR2 are LNHNV and YYDKDF (reference sequence). CDR3 nucleotide sequence: TGTGCCACCAGCTTAGCGGGTGGCTACGAGACCCACGACTTGACGTTC. Residues: CATSLAGGYETHDLTF.

This chain links TRBV5-4 with TRBJ2-3, with a possible D match to TRBD2 (6 bases). Germline V gene sequence: CDR1 SGHNT, CDR2 YYREEE (reference sequence). The CDR3 sequence is 17 residues long. V dropped 4 bases and J dropped 2 bases, with 20 bases sitting between them. This CDR3 is CASSVPSAMSPTDTQYF. DNA of the CDR3: TGTGCCAGCAGCGTTCCTAGCGCAATGAGCCCCACAGATACGCAGTATTTT.

This rearrangement joins TRBV5-5 to TRBJ1-1, with D hard to call. V lost 0 bases and J 8 bases, leaving 8 bases between the germline ends. This CDR3 region has 12 residues. Germline-derived CDR1 and CDR2 are SGHKS and YYEKEE (reference sequence). CDR3 sequence reads: CASSLGTVEAFF. The CDR3 bases are TGTGCCAGCAGCTTGGGAACAGTCGAAGCTTTCTTT.

This CDR3 reads CATSRGSAHYAQYF. For the CDR3, the DNA is TGTGCCACCAGCCGGGGAAGCGCACACTATGCCCAGTACTTC. The chain combines TRBV15 with TRBJ2-7, with a weak D call TRBD2 (5 bases). This CDR3 is built from 14 residues. V dropped 5 bases and J dropped 10 bases, with 21 bases sitting between them. Looked up from germline, CDR1 is LNHNV and CDR2 is YYDKDF (reference sequence).

A word on this clonotype: It is likely a read error, because the conserved phenylalanine at the end of the CDR3 is missing. It is unclear where the CDR3 begins or ends on the DNA, so no DNA is shown, and the CDR3 is as TCRdb lists it. The chain employs TRBV7-3 and TRBJ1-2. Per the germline V gene, CDR1 is SGHTA and CDR2 is FQGTGA. The CDR3 numbers 13 amino acids, ends counted. The CDR3 region is CASSLVGGGAYEQ.